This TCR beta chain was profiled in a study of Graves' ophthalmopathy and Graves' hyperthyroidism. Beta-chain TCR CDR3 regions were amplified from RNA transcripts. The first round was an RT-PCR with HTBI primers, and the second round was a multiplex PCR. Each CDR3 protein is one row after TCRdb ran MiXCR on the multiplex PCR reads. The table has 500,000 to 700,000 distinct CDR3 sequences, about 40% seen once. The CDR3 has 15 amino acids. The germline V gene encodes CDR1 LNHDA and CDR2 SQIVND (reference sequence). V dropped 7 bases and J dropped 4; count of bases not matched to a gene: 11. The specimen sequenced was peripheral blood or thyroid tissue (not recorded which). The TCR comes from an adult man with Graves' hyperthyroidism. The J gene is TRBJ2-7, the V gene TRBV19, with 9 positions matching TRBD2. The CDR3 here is CASTKGVAGAYEQYF. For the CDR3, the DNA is TGTGCCAGTACCAAGGGAGTAGCGGGAGCTTACGAGCAGTACTTC.